The 11 T cell receptor beta chains below were found in one sample sequenced in a study of CDR3 diversity in severe acne (dated by TCRdb to between 2018 and 2021). Libraries were made using PCR. TCRdb lists the instrument as Illumina HiSeq 2000. The public reads were quality trimmed at Q25 with fastp and then assembled into clones with MiXCR by TCRdb, keeping productive beta chains. A single entry per CDR3 protein holds the most common genes and DNA from its merged rows. This sample lists about 76,000 distinct CDR3 sequences; under 65% were detected once. Over 11% of the sample rests with the top ten. The sample consisted of blood. The receptors come from a male donor in good health, without acne.

Note on this clonotype: Because it lacks the conserved phenylalanine or tryptophan at the end, this CDR3 is likely a read error. The chain is built from TRBV5-1 and TRBJ2-3; D is undetermined. Trimming shortened V by 4 bases and J by 3 bases, and 9 bases separated the two germline ends. The CDR3 consists of 13 residues. Germline V gene data show CDR1 as SGHRS and CDR2 as YFSETQ. CDR3 amino acids: CASSPVGTDTQYL. The CDR3 DNA reads TGCGCCAGCAGCCCGGTAGGGACAGATACGCAGTATCTT.

V gene TRBV11-3 combines with J gene TRBJ1-1; D gene uncertain. In germline, CDR1 is SGHNT, CDR2 YENEEA. The CDR3 consists of 14 residues. The V end lost 1 base, the J end lost 3 bases, and 9 bases lay between the germline ends. This CDR3 reads CASSLVGSDTEAFF. CDR3 nucleotide sequence: TGTGCCAGCAGCTTAGTCGGGTCGGACACTGAAGCTTTCTTT.

V usage is TRBV4-3 and J usage is TRBJ1-2; D perhaps matches TRBD1 (6 bases). The CDR3 totals 18 residues. CDR1 is LGHNA and CDR2 is YSLEER in the germline V gene. The V end was cut by 2 bases, the J end by 5 bases, with 24 bases between. The CDR3 nucleotides are TGCGCCAGCAGCCAACCCCCATTGGGGGCCAAAAGGATTTATGGCTACACCTTC. Its translation is CASSQPPLGAKRIYGYTF.

This clonotype was observed once. The chain employs TRBV2 and TRBJ2-7; D gene unclear. The end of the DNA fits TRBJ2-1 better, so the J call may be wrong. Per germline, CDR1 SNHLY and CDR2 FYNNEI. This CDR3 contains 10 residues. The CDR3 DNA reads TGTGCCAGCACGTACAATGAGCAGTTCTTC. Its protein product is CASTYNEQFF.

As for this clonotype: Here the CDR3 omits its conserved ending phenylalanine or tryptophan, so a read error is the likely source. Because the CDR3's place on the DNA is in doubt, the DNA is left out and the CDR3 is given as listed by TCRdb. The chain links TRBV2 to TRBJ1-1; TRBD1, the D gene given by the table, was not confirmed from the DNA. The CDR3 spans 14 residues, counting both ends. Germline assignment: CDR1 SNHLY and CDR2 FYNNEI. The CDR3 here is CASRHVGRNTEAVL.

The CDR3 nucleotides read TGTGCCAGCAGCTTGGGGGACACCATATATTTT. This gives the protein CASSLGDTIYF. The V call is TRBV5-4, the J call TRBJ1-3; no clear D gene. V was pared by 0 bases and J by 8 bases, with 3 bases between. The germline V gene has CDR1 SGHNT and CDR2 YYREEE (reference sequence). The CDR3 contains 11 residues.

This clonotype was observed once. The J gene is TRBJ2-3, the V gene TRBV6-1; a possible D gene is TRBD1 (6 bases). Per the germline V gene, CDR1 is MNHNS and CDR2 is SASEGT. V was cut by 2 bases and J by 2 bases, with 11 bases left in between. The CDR3 spans 15 residues. DNA for the CDR3: TGTGCCAGCAGTGAACAAGGGGGATCCACAGATACGCAGTATTTT. Its translation: CASSEQGGSTDTQYF.

This clonotype is categorized as medium-sized. The V and J genes are TRBV29-1 and TRBJ1-2, with TRBD1 identical over 8 bases. CDR3 size: 15 residues. V lost 0 bases and J lost 3; bases outside the gene matches: 6. Per the germline V gene, CDR1 is SQVTM and CDR2 is ANQGSEA. CDR3 bases: TGCAGCGTTGAAGATCAGGACAGGGAGGACTATGGCTACACCTTC. This encodes CSVEDQDREDYGYTF.

The chain links TRBV7-6 to TRBJ2-3, with 9 bases matching TRBD1. V was clipped by 4 bases and J by 1 base; unmatched bases: 3. This CDR3 contains 15 residues. In germline, CDR1 is SGHVS, CDR2 FNYEAQ. CDR3 in amino acids: CASSSRTGGTDTQYF. DNA of the CDR3: TGTGCCAGCAGCTCCCGGACAGGGGGCACAGATACGCAGTATTTT. The variable domain in full, completed from reference TRBV7-6 and TRBJ2-3, reads GAGVSQSPRYKVTKRGQDVALRCDPISGHVSLYWYRQALGQGPEFLTYFNYEAQQDKSGLPNDRFSAERPEGSISTLTIQRTEQRDSAMYRCASSSRTGGTDTQYFGPGTRLTVL.

The J gene is TRBJ1-5, the V gene TRBV30, with D uncertain. Per germline, CDR1 GTSNPN and CDR2 SVGIG (reference sequence). Trimming took off 3 bases at V and 7 bases at J, with 16 bases between the two ends. CDR3 length: 14 amino acids. The DNA of the CDR3 is TGTGCCTGGAGCCGACTTGGGAACGGGCAGCCCCAGCATTTT. Its protein product is CAWSRLGNGQPQHF.

The J gene is TRBJ1-1, the V gene TRBV2; 10 positions match TRBD1. Germline V gene sequence: CDR1 SNHLY, CDR2 FYNNEI. V shed 3 bases and J 7 bases; nucleotides not matched to a gene: 8. The CDR3 consists of 15 residues. CDR3 sequence (DNA): TGTGCCAGCAGTGAGTCGGGACAGGGGCTCGGTGAAGCTTTCTTT. Protein product: CASSESGQGLGEAFF.